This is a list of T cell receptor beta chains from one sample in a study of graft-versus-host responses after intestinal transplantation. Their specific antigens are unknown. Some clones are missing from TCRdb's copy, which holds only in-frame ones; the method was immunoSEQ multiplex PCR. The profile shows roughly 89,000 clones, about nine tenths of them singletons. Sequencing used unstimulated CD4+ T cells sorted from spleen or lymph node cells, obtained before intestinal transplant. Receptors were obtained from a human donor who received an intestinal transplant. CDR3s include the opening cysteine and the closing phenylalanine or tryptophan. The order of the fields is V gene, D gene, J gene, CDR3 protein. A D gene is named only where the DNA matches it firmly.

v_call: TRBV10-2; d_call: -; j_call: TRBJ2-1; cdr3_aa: CASRPGEYNEQFF
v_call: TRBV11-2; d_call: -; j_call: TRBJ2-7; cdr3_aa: CASSLAVEQYF
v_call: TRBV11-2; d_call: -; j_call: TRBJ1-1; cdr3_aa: CASSSREGHTEAFF
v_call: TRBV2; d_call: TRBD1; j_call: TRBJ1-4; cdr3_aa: CASRGRRDRSEKLFF
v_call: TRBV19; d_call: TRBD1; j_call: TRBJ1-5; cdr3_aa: CASSRDRVGNQPQHF
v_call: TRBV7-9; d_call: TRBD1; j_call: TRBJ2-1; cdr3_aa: CASRRLGADRGYNEQFF
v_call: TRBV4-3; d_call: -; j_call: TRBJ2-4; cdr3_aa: CASSQDLSDRKSGLAKNIQYF
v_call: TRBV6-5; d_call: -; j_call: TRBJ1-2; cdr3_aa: CASSLGGYRYGYTF
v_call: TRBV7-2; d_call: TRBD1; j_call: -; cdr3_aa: CASSFDRGAYEQYF
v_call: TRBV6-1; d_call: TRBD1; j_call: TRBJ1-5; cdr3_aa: CASSTGTVNQPQHF
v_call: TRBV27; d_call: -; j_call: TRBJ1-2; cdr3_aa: CASSPLPGREESYGYTF
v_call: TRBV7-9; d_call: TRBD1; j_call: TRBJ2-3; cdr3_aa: CASRSSSGTGGADTQYF
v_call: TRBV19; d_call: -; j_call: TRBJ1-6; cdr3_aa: CASSPSVDSNSPLHF
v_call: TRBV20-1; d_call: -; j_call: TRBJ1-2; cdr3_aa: CSAGTPYGYTF
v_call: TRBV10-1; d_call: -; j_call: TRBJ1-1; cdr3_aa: CASSDPGMTEAFF
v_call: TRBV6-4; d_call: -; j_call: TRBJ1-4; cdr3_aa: CATSVAPNEKLFF
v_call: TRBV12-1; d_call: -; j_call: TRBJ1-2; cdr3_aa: CASSFGANHYGYTF
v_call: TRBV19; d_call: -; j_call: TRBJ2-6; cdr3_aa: CASSIERNWPNVLTF
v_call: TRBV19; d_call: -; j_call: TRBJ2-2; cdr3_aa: CASSIDLYTGELFF
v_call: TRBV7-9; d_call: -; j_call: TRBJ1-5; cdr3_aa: CASSLHNQPQHF
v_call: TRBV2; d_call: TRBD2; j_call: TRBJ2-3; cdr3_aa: CASSEEAGGPWAQYF
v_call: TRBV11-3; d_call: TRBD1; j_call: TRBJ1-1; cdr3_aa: CASSLSLYRGHTEAFF
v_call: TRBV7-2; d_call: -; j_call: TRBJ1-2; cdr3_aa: CASSLAQGGGYTF
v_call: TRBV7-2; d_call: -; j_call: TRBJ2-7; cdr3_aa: CASSLVAGTYEQYF
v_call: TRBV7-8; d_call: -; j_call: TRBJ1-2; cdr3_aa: CASSPNEAYGYTF
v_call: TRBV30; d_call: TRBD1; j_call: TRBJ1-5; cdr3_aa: CAWSVPTGVGQPQHF
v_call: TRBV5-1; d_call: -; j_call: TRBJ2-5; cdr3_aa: CASSLEGREETQYF
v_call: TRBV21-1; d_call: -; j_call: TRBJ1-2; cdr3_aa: CASSQHDRPNYGYTF